This is a list of T cell receptor beta chains from one sample in a study of CD8 T cells in ankylosing spondylitis. Via MiXCR, TCRdb re-called the 5' RACE reads, giving one row per CDR3 protein. The sample has approximately 520,000 distinct CDR3 sequences, approximately 5.3% seen once; the top ten hold under 4.5%. Sequenced: blood, either unsorted or a sorted T cell fraction (not recorded which). The receptors stem from a male donor with ankylosing spondylitis. CDR3s include the opening cysteine and the closing phenylalanine or tryptophan. Each record gives: D gene, J gene, CDR3 length, V gene, clone size, CDR3 protein, CDR3 DNA. A D gene is named only where the DNA matches it firmly. Where a row states a size, it is once, few, many or the class of an expanded clone; other rows omit it.

D gene: TRBD1
J gene: TRBJ1-3
CDR3 length: 17
V gene: TRBV28
clone size: many
CDR3 protein: CASSLSLDRPSGNTIYF
CDR3 DNA: TGTGCCAGCAGTTTATCTCTGGACAGGCCCTCTGGAAACACCATATATTTT

D gene: TRBD1
J gene: TRBJ1-4
CDR3 length: 17
V gene: TRBV7-9
clone size: many
CDR3 protein: CASSSGSSWTGYEKLFF
CDR3 DNA: TGTGCCAGCAGCTCCGGGAGCTCGTGGACAGGATATGAAAAACTGTTTTTT

D gene: TRBD1
J gene: TRBJ2-1
CDR3 length: 17
V gene: TRBV12-3/TRBV12-4
clone size: many
CDR3 protein: CASSLVRGTGSYNEQFF
CDR3 DNA: TGTGCCAGCAGTTTAGTACGTGGGACAGGGAGTTACAATGAGCAGTTCTTC

D gene: TRBD2
J gene: TRBJ2-7
CDR3 length: 15
V gene: TRBV20-1
clone size: many
CDR3 protein: CSARDPGLAIHEQYF
CDR3 DNA: TGCAGTGCTAGGGACCCGGGACTAGCGATCCACGAGCAGTACTTC

D gene: NA
J gene: TRBJ1-1
CDR3 length: 18
V gene: TRBV5-6
clone size: many
CDR3 protein: CASSLEGGHQIPNTEAFF
CDR3 DNA: TGTGCCAGCAGCTTGGAGGGGGGGCACCAAATACCGAACACTGAAGCTTTCTTT

D gene: NA
J gene: TRBJ2-7
CDR3 length: 14
V gene: TRBV29-1
clone size: many
CDR3 protein: CSVRLRGGSYEQYF
CDR3 DNA: TGCAGCGTACGCCTCAGGGGTGGATCCTACGAGCAGTACTTC

D gene: TRBD2
J gene: TRBJ2-3
CDR3 length: 15
V gene: TRBV10-3
clone size: many
CDR3 protein: CAISDTSGSPDTQYF
CDR3 DNA: TGTGCCATCAGTGACACTAGCGGGAGCCCAGATACGCAGTATTTT

D gene: NA
J gene: TRBJ1-6
CDR3 length: 12
V gene: TRBV20-1
clone size: many
CDR3 protein: CSARDRVSPLHF
CDR3 DNA: TGCAGTGCTAGAGATCGCGTTTCACCCCTCCACTTT

D gene: TRBD1
J gene: TRBJ1-2
CDR3 length: 15
V gene: TRBV5-1
clone size: many
CDR3 protein: CASSWGQGYYYGYTF
CDR3 DNA: TGCGCCAGCAGCTGGGGACAGGGATACTACTATGGCTACACCTTC

D gene: NA
J gene: TRBJ1-1
CDR3 length: 11
V gene: TRBV29-1
clone size: many
CDR3 protein: CSVGVGTEAFF
CDR3 DNA: TGCAGCGTTGGGGTGGGCACAGAAGCTTTCTTT

D gene: NA
J gene: TRBJ2-2
CDR3 length: 14
V gene: TRBV20-1
clone size: many
CDR3 protein: CSAKVQGNTGELFF
CDR3 DNA: TGCAGTGCTAAGGTTCAGGGAAACACCGGGGAGCTGTTTTTT

D gene: NA
J gene: TRBJ2-3
CDR3 length: 13
V gene: TRBV4-3
clone size: many
CDR3 protein: CASSQSTADTQYF
CDR3 DNA: TGCGCCAGCAGCCAAAGTACCGCTGATACGCAGTATTTT

D gene: NA
J gene: TRBJ1-4
CDR3 length: 15
V gene: TRBV3-1
clone size: NA
CDR3 protein: CASSQDWQLNEKLFF
CDR3 DNA: TGTGCCAGCAGCCAAGATTGGCAGTTAAATGAAAAACTGTTTTTT

D gene: NA
J gene: TRBJ1-5
CDR3 length: 15
V gene: TRBV20-1
clone size: many
CDR3 protein: CSANPKGHQNQPQHF
CDR3 DNA: TGCAGTGCTAACCCCAAAGGCCATCAGAATCAGCCCCAGCATTTT

D gene: TRBD1
J gene: TRBJ1-4
CDR3 length: 14
V gene: TRBV20-1
clone size: many
CDR3 protein: CSAKGGTAKGKLFF
CDR3 DNA: TGCAGTGCTAAAGGAGGGACAGCCAAGGGGAAACTGTTTTTT

D gene: NA
J gene: TRBJ2-1
CDR3 length: 13
V gene: TRBV28
clone size: many
CDR3 protein: CASRVFGVNEQFF
CDR3 DNA: TGTGCCAGCAGGGTCTTCGGAGTGAATGAGCAGTTCTTC

D gene: NA
J gene: TRBJ2-3
CDR3 length: 17
V gene: TRBV7-9
clone size: many
CDR3 protein: CASSPATGTRGLDTQYF
CDR3 DNA: TGTGCCAGCAGCCCAGCTACCGGGACGAGGGGGTTGGATACGCAGTATTTT

D gene: TRBD2
J gene: TRBJ2-2
CDR3 length: 17
V gene: TRBV27
clone size: many
CDR3 protein: CASSPFLAGDNTGELFF
CDR3 DNA: TGTGCCAGCAGTCCATTTCTCGCGGGAGACAACACCGGGGAGCTGTTTTTT

D gene: NA
J gene: TRBJ2-5
CDR3 length: 15
V gene: TRBV5-1
clone size: NA
CDR3 protein: CASSYRDTTQETQYF
CDR3 DNA: TGCGCCAGCAGCTACCGGGACACCACCCAAGAGACCCAGTACTTC

D gene: NA
J gene: TRBJ2-3
CDR3 length: 13
V gene: TRBV28
clone size: many
CDR3 protein: CASIPVGTDTQYF
CDR3 DNA: TGTGCCAGTATTCCCGTCGGCACAGATACGCAGTATTTT

D gene: TRBD1
J gene: TRBJ1-1
CDR3 length: 13
V gene: TRBV6-2/TRBV6-3
clone size: NA
CDR3 protein: CASSRGFGTEAFF
CDR3 DNA: TGTGCCAGCAGCAGGGGGTTCGGCACTGAAGCTTTCTTT

D gene: TRBD2
J gene: TRBJ2-5
CDR3 length: 15
V gene: TRBV4-1
clone size: many
CDR3 protein: CASSPRTRPQETQYF
CDR3 DNA: TGCGCCAGCAGCCCCCGGACTAGGCCTCAAGAGACCCAGTACTTC

D gene: TRBD1
J gene: TRBJ1-5
CDR3 length: 13
V gene: TRBV10-3
clone size: many
CDR3 protein: CAIRGQLNQPQHF
CDR3 DNA: TGTGCCATCAGGGGACAGCTCAATCAGCCCCAGCATTTT

D gene: TRBD1
J gene: TRBJ2-1
CDR3 length: 18
V gene: TRBV4-1
clone size: many
CDR3 protein: CASSLGFPGQFSYNEQFF
CDR3 DNA: TGCGCCAGCAGCCTTGGGTTTCCGGGACAGTTTTCCTACAATGAGCAGTTCTTC

D gene: TRBD2
J gene: TRBJ2-7
CDR3 length: 12
V gene: TRBV28
clone size: many
CDR3 protein: CATGRVRYEQYF
CDR3 DNA: TGTGCCACCGGGAGGGTGAGGTACGAGCAGTACTTC

D gene: NA
J gene: TRBJ1-6
CDR3 length: 17
V gene: TRBV12-3/TRBV12-4
clone size: many
CDR3 protein: CASSLGVSFSYNSPLHF
CDR3 DNA: TGTGCCAGCAGTTTAGGTGTGTCCTTCTCCTATAATTCACCCCTCCACTTT

D gene: TRBD1
J gene: TRBJ2-2
CDR3 length: 16
V gene: TRBV4-1
clone size: many
CDR3 protein: CASSQRWAGGSGELFF
CDR3 DNA: TGCGCCAGCAGCCAACGCTGGGCAGGGGGTAGCGGGGAGCTGTTTTTT

D gene: NA
J gene: TRBJ2-5
CDR3 length: 17
V gene: TRBV6-1
clone size: few
CDR3 protein: CASPPTGVPFLQETQYF
CDR3 DNA: TGTGCCAGCCCTCCCACCGGGGTCCCCTTCCTACAAGAGACCCAGTACTTC

D gene: TRBD2
J gene: TRBJ2-5
CDR3 length: 16
V gene: TRBV28
clone size: many
CDR3 protein: CASSPGLADYQETQYF
CDR3 DNA: TGTGCCAGCAGTCCAGGACTAGCGGACTACCAAGAGACCCAGTACTTC

D gene: NA
J gene: TRBJ1-2
CDR3 length: 14
V gene: TRBV7-2
clone size: many
CDR3 protein: CASSYDSAGYGYTF
CDR3 DNA: TGTGCCAGCAGCTATGACTCGGCGGGCTATGGCTACACCTTC

D gene: TRBD2
J gene: TRBJ2-5
CDR3 length: 14
V gene: TRBV7-2
clone size: many
CDR3 protein: CASTLRLASETQYF
CDR3 DNA: TGTGCCAGCACGCTGAGACTAGCGTCAGAGACCCAGTACTTC

D gene: NA
J gene: TRBJ2-7
CDR3 length: 13
V gene: TRBV14
clone size: NA
CDR3 protein: CASSQLGLHEQYF
CDR3 DNA: TGTGCCAGCAGCCAATTGGGACTCCACGAGCAGTACTTC

D gene: NA
J gene: TRBJ2-1
CDR3 length: 16
V gene: TRBV20-1
clone size: NA
CDR3 protein: CSASGQGPSSYNEQFF
CDR3 DNA: TGCAGTGCCTCGGGCCAGGGTCCGAGCTCCTACAATGAGCAGTTCTTC

D gene: NA
J gene: TRBJ2-7
CDR3 length: 15
V gene: TRBV28
clone size: many
CDR3 protein: CASRGFGASTYEQYF
CDR3 DNA: TGTGCCAGCAGGGGGTTTGGGGCCAGCACCTACGAGCAGTACTTC

D gene: TRBD1
J gene: TRBJ2-3
CDR3 length: 14
V gene: TRBV29-1
clone size: many
CDR3 protein: CSVEEPGGVDTQYF
CDR3 DNA: TGCAGCGTTGAAGAGCCAGGGGGCGTAGATACGCAGTATTTT

D gene: NA
J gene: TRBJ2-2
CDR3 length: 13
V gene: TRBV5-1
clone size: many
CDR3 protein: CASSFSTTGELFF
CDR3 DNA: TGCGCCAGCAGCTTCTCGACTACCGGGGAGCTGTTTTTT

D gene: NA
J gene: TRBJ2-4
CDR3 length: 13
V gene: TRBV29-1
clone size: many
CDR3 protein: CSVVGVAKNIQYF
CDR3 DNA: TGCAGCGTTGTAGGGGTAGCCAAAAACATTCAGTACTTC

D gene: NA
J gene: TRBJ2-3
CDR3 length: 14
V gene: TRBV24-1
clone size: many
CDR3 protein: CATSSASYSDTQYF
CDR3 DNA: TGTGCCACGAGCTCGGCTAGCTATTCAGATACGCAGTATTTT

D gene: TRBD1
J gene: TRBJ1-2
CDR3 length: 13
V gene: TRBV10-3
clone size: few
CDR3 protein: CAIYRGSRYGYTF
CDR3 DNA: TGTGCCATATACAGGGGATCACGCTATGGCTACACCTTC

D gene: NA
J gene: TRBJ1-1
CDR3 length: 15
V gene: TRBV7-6
clone size: many
CDR3 protein: CASSSIFGGGTEAFF
CDR3 DNA: TGTGCCAGCAGCTCAATATTCGGGGGCGGCACTGAAGCTTTCTTT

D gene: NA
J gene: TRBJ1-2
CDR3 length: 13
V gene: TRBV29-1
clone size: many
CDR3 protein: CSVRARLNYGYTF
CDR3 DNA: TGCAGCGTCAGGGCACGCTTGAACTATGGCTACACCTTC